The 20 T cell receptor beta chains presented below share a single source sample, sequenced in a study of cytomegalovirus exposure and HLA in healthy donors. This PCR relied on a set of 60 Vbeta primers and 13 Jbeta primers. Sequencing used immunoSEQ multiplex PCR; TCRdb keeps in-frame clones, though not all of them. The repertoire holds a few hundred thousand clones, with 83% as singletons. The specimen was PBMCs. The receptors were gathered from a girl aged 5-17 years in good health and CMV-seronegative.

The chain combines TRBV7-2 with TRBJ2-7; 11 nucleotides match TRBD2. V lost 1 base to trimming and J lost 7 bases; unmatched junction nucleotides: 6. This CDR3 has 15 amino acids. Per the germline V gene, CDR1 is SGHTA and CDR2 is FQGNSA. The CDR3 DNA reads as TGTGCCAGCAGCTTAGGGTTAGCGGGGGGGTGGGAGCAGTACTTC. Protein product: CASSLGLAGGWEQYF. Supplemented by reference TRBV7-2 and TRBJ2-7, the full variable domain reads GAGVSQSPSNKVTEKGKDVELRCDPISGHTALYWYRQSLGQGLEFLIYFQGNSAPDKSGLPSDRFSAERTGGSVSTLTIQRTQQEDSAVYLCASSLGLAGGWEQYFGPGTRLTVT.

V usage is TRBV7-3 and J usage is TRBJ1-1; the D is unclear. Trimming stripped 3 bases from V and 1 base from J, with 6 bases between. The germline CDR1 and CDR2 sequences are SGHTA and FQGTGA. The CDR3 extends over 13 amino acids. DNA for the CDR3: TGTGCCAGCAGCTTCACAGAGAACACTGAAGCTTTCTTT. Its protein is CASSFTENTEAFF. The whole variable domain, remainder taken from reference TRBV7-3 and TRBJ1-1, is GAGVSQTPSNKVTEKGKYVELRCDPISGHTALYWYRQSLGQGPEFLIYFQGTGAADDSGLPNDRFFAVRPEGSVSTLKIQRTERGDSAVYLCASSFTENTEAFFGQGTRLTVV.

The genes are TRBV29-1 and TRBJ2-7; D may be TRBD2 (5 bases). Per the germline V gene, CDR1 is SQVTM and CDR2 is ANQGSEA. V lost 5 bases, J lost 4 bases, and 24 bases lay in between. The CDR3 runs to 16 residues. CDR3 bases: TGCAGCGTTAGAAGGTCGGGGTCAATGAGGGAATACGAGCAGTACTTC. Translated: CSVRRSGSMREYEQYF.

The chain has TRBV15 and TRBJ2-7; 7 nucleotides align to TRBD2. Germline CDR1 LNHNV, CDR2 YYDKDF (reference sequence). Trimming cost V 0 bases and J 3 bases; bases outside gene matches: 2. CDR3 length: 14 amino acids. CDR3 bases: TGTGCCACCAGCAGAGATTGGGGGGGCTACGAGCAGTACTTC. This gives the protein CATSRDWGGYEQYF.

The V call is TRBV28, the J call TRBJ2-5; 9 nucleotides match TRBD2. The CDR3 totals 15 residues. The V segment lost 7 bases and the J segment 2 bases; nucleotides outside the gene matches: 8. Per germline, CDR1 MDHEN and CDR2 SYDVKM. The CDR3 reads CASMGSSGNQETQYF. The CDR3 bases are TGTGCCAGCATGGGATCTAGCGGGAATCAAGAGACCCAGTACTTC.

The J gene is TRBJ1-4, the V gene TRBV27, with 9 bases matching TRBD1. V was clipped by 5 bases and J by 11 bases; unmatched bases: 15. This CDR3 is built from 16 residues. Germline CDR1 is MNHEY and CDR2 is SMNVEV (reference sequence). The CDR3 here is CASSRNSGTGHGKLFF. The CDR3 DNA is TGTGCCAGCAGTCGTAACTCCGGGACAGGGCATGGGAAACTGTTTTTT.

The chain recombines TRBV19 with TRBJ2-5; D ambiguous. The V end was cut by 1 base, the J end by 7 bases, with 4 bases between. Germline V gene data show CDR1 as LNHDA and CDR2 as SQIVND (reference sequence). The CDR3 contains 11 residues. CDR3 loop: CASSIAGTQYF. The CDR3 bases are TGTGCCAGTAGTATAGCCGGGACCCAGTACTTC.

This rearrangement joins TRBV28 to TRBJ2-3; no reliable D call. Germline lookup yields CDR1 MDHEN and CDR2 SYDVKM. The CDR3 consists of 12 residues. V was trimmed by 4 bases and J by 4 bases, leaving 6 bases between them. CDR3 protein: CASSSVPDTQYF. DNA for the CDR3: TGTGCCAGCAGTTCGGTCCCAGATACGCAGTATTTT.

The chain joins TRBV21-1 to TRBJ2-3; TRBD1, the table's D call, lacks a check against the DNA. TRBV21-1 is assigned pseudogene status. CDR3 length: 17 amino acids. The CDR3 DNA is TGTGCCAGCAGCAAAGAAGATCCGGACACCGATGAGGATACGCAGTATTTT. It codes for CASSKEDPDTDEDTQYF.

This clone was seen only once. CDR3 amino acids: CASSDRLNYGYTF. In nucleotides, the CDR3 is TGTGCCAGCAGTGACCGACTAAACTATGGCTACACCTTC. This chain connects TRBV6-1 to TRBJ1-2; unclear D gene. The CDR3 has 13 amino acids. Germline assignment: CDR1 MNHNS and CDR2 SASEGT. V lost 3 bases to trimming and J lost 2 bases, with 7 bases between them.

The chain uses TRBV7-3 and TRBJ2-1; the match to TRBD1 covers 7 bases. Germline V lookup: CDR1 SGHTA, CDR2 FQGTGA. The CDR3 is 17 residues long. The junction had 15 bases not matched to a gene; V was cut back by 1 base and J by 9 bases. This chain's CDR3 is CASSLRPTGQGVAEQFF. CDR3 nucleotides: TGTGCCAGCAGCTTAAGGCCGACGGGGCAGGGGGTTGCTGAGCAGTTCTTC.

The rearrangement links TRBV18 to TRBJ1-6; D is unclear. V lost 2 bases and J 14 bases, leaving 10 bases between the germline ends. The CDR3 is 12 amino acids. Per the germline V gene, CDR1 is KGHSH and CDR2 is LQKENI. As DNA, the CDR3 is TGTGCCAGCTCACCAGACTCGGTAACCCTCCACTTT. This codes for CASSPDSVTLHF.

The gene calls are TRBV28 and TRBJ1-5; D is unresolved. The CDR3 covers 14 residues. Germline assignment: CDR1 MDHEN and CDR2 SYDVKM. V gave up 2 bases and J gave up 2 bases, with 7 bases separating them. The CDR3 nucleotides are TGTGCCAGCAGTTTACTGAGGGGCAATCAGCCCCAGCATTTT. This codes for CASSLLRGNQPQHF.

The chain employs TRBV5-4 and TRBJ2-6; 7 nucleotides agree with TRBD2. The CDR3 contains 15 residues. V trimming: 4 bases; J trimming: 2 bases; junction bases outside the gene matches: 3. Per germline, CDR1 SGHNT and CDR2 YYREEE (reference sequence). The CDR3 nucleotides are TGTGCCAGCAGCCGCGGGAGTGCTGGGGCCAACGTCCTGACTTTC. This translates into CASSRGSAGANVLTF. Looking up the rest from reference TRBV5-4 and TRBJ2-6 gives the full variable domain: ETGVTQSPTHLIKTRGQQVTLRCSSQSGHNTVSWYQQALGQGPQFIFQYYREEENGRGNFPPRFSGLQFPNYSSELNVNALELDDSALYLCASSRGSAGANVLTFGAGSRLTVL.

In DNA, the CDR3 is TGTGCCAGCAGCCCAGCGCGGTGGGTGTTGACGGAGACCCAGTACTTC. It codes for CASSPARWVLTETQYF. The J gene is TRBJ2-5, the V gene TRBV5-6, with D unclear. Trimming shortened V by 4 bases and J by 5 bases, and 21 bases separated the two germline ends. The CDR3 spans 16 residues. CDR1 is SGHDT, CDR2 YYEEEE, per germline.

This clone was found a few times. The chain uses TRBV7-6 and TRBJ2-7, with D tentatively TRBD2 (7 bases). CDR3 length equals 17 residues. The germline gives CDR1 SGHVS, CDR2 FNYEAQ. Trimming pared 4 bases from V and 7 bases from J, leaving 26 bases between. This CDR3 is CASSSVVGEGGLREQYF. CDR3 DNA sequence: TGTGCCAGCAGCTCAGTTGTGGGGGAGGGGGGCCTGAGGGAGCAGTACTTC.

The chain is built from TRBV30 and TRBJ2-2; 8 bases agree with TRBD2. The J segment lost 13 bases and the V segment lost 3 bases, leaving 10 bases of the junction unmatched. The germline gives CDR1 GTSNPN, CDR2 SVGIG (reference sequence). The CDR3 runs to 13 residues. Written as DNA, the CDR3 is TGTGCCTGGAGCCTCGGGGGGGCAATCGGGCTGTTTTTT. Translating gives CAWSLGGAIGLFF.

The V call is TRBV25-1, the J call TRBJ2-7; TRBD2 agrees at 10 bases. CDR3 length: 14 amino acids. Trimming at V came to 4 bases and at J to 4 bases, leaving 4 bases not matched to a gene. The germline V gene has CDR1 MGHDK and CDR2 SYGVNS. The CDR3 DNA reads as TGTGCCAGCAGTGGAGCGGGGGGGCCATACGAGCAGTACTTC. This translates into CASSGAGGPYEQYF.

CDR3 sequence (DNA): TGCAGCGTTGAAGGGACGGGGGATGAGCAGTTCTTC. It specifies CSVEGTGDEQFF. The V call is TRBV29-1, the J call TRBJ2-1; possibly TRBD2 for D (6 bases). Germline values: CDR1 SQVTM, CDR2 ANQGSEA. This CDR3 region has 12 residues. V lost 1 base and J 8 bases, leaving 9 bases between the germline ends.

The chain links TRBV30 to TRBJ1-4; 8 bases match TRBD1. V lost 6 bases and J lost 5; bases outside the gene matches: 17. CDR1 and CDR2 from the germline V gene are GTSNPN and SVGIG (reference sequence). This CDR3 spans 17 amino acids. Written as DNA, the CDR3 is TGTGCCTGTGCGAGCCGGGACAGGAGGGCGAGAAATGAAAAACTGTTTTTT. Protein product: CACASRDRRARNEKLFF.